Given below is one T cell receptor (beta chain) in context. Sequenced by immunoSEQ multiplex PCR; TCRdb stores in-frame clones only, minus some. The top ten clones hold under 2.5% of a sample with roughly 250,000 clones, 80% to 90% of them seen once. This entry comes from a study of blood T cell repertoires in COVID-19. CDR1 and CDR2 from the germline V gene are LNHDA and SQIVND (reference sequence). The CDR3 has 17 amino acids. Trimming took 3 bases from V and 0 from J, leaving 17 bases between them. The study assigned cohorts using participant-reported clinical history. Input material: PBMCs or T cells enriched from blood (not recorded which). The J gene is TRBJ1-1, the V gene TRBV19; TRBD1 might be the D (5 bases). The TCR was taken from a woman between 50 and 59 years old who had recovered from COVID-19. CDR3 protein: CASSIRSQGLMNTEAFF. Here the CDR3 DNA reads TGTGCCAGTAGTATTAGGTCGCAGGGCCTCATGAACACTGAAGCTTTCTTT.